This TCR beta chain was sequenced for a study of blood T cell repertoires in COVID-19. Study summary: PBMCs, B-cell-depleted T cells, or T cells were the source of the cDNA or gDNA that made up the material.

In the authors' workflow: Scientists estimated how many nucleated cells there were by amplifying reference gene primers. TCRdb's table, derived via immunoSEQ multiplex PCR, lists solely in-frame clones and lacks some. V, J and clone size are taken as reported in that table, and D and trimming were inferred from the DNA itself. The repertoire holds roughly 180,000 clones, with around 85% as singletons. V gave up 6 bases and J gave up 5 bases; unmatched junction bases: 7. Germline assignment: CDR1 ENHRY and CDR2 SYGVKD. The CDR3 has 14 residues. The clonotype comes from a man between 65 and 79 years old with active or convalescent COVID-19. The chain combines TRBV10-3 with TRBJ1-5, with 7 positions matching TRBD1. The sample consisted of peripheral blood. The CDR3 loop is CAISPQGGHQPQHF. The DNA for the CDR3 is TGTGCCATCAGCCCTCAGGGGGGTCATCAGCCCCAGCATTTT.